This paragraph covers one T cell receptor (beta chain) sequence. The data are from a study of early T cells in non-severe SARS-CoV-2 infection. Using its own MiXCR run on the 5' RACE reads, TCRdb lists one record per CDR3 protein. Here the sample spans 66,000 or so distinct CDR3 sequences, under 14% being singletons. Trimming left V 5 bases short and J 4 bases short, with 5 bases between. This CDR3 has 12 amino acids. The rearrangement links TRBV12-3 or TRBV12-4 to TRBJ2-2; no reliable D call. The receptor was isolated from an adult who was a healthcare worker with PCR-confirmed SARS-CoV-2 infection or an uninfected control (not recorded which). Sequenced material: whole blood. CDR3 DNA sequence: TGTGCCAGCAGTAGAGGCACCGGGGAGCTGTTTTTT. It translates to CASSRGTGELFF.